Below are 24 T cell receptor beta chains sequenced from a single sample in a study of shared clonotypes between healthy human individuals. Produced via immunoSEQ multiplex PCR; TCRdb's table is partial and in-frame only. Of approximately 2.5 million clones in the sample, under 95% were seen once. Material for sequencing was naive CD4+ T cells from PBMCs. Sample subset: CD45RA+ positively selected. The source is a man between 18 and 35 years old in good health. Some clones in this sample may be carry-over from other donors' samples.

The V gene is TRBV11-3, the J gene TRBJ2-5; D gene unclear. Trimming cost V 5 bases and J 4 bases, with 8 bases left between them. Germline V gives CDR1 SGHNT, CDR2 YENEEA. The CDR3 loop spans 12 amino acids. CDR3 DNA: TGTGCCAGCAGCCGAACGGCAGAGACCCAGTACTTC. Translation gives CASSRTAETQYF.

The chain is built from TRBV2 and TRBJ2-7; D gene ambiguous. V shed 6 bases and J shed 0 bases, with 12 bases lying between them. CDR1 and CDR2 from the germline V gene are SNHLY and FYNNEI. CDR3 length: 14 amino acids. CDR3 bases: TGTGCCAGCAGGGGCACCACCTCCTCCTACGAGCAGTACTTC. It specifies CASRGTTSSYEQYF. The complete variable domain, with remaining parts taken from reference TRBV2 and TRBJ2-7, reads EPEVTQTPSHQVTQMGQEVILRCVPISNHLYFYWYRQILGQKVEFLVSFYNNEISEKSEIFDDQFSVERPDGSNFTLKIRSTKLEDSAMYFCASRGTTSSYEQYFGPGTRLTVT.

Notes on this clone: The identical CDR3 is also encoded by other nucleotide sequences in the sample. The chain links TRBV7-2 to TRBJ2-5; D unclear. CDR3 length: 13 amino acids. Germline V gene lookup returns CDR1 SGHTA and CDR2 FQGNSA. Trimming took off 5 bases at V and 1 base at J, with 8 bases between the two ends. The CDR3 reads CASSRGPQETQYF. Written as DNA, the CDR3 is TGTGCCAGCAGCCGCGGTCCCCAAGAGACCCAGTACTTC.

The V gene is TRBV5-4, the J gene TRBJ2-7, with no clear D. This CDR3 has 15 residues. The germline V and J ends were trimmed by 0 bases and 2 bases, with 12 bases remaining between them. Germline V gene sequence: CDR1 SGHNT, CDR2 YYREEE (reference sequence). The CDR3 DNA reads TGTGCCAGCAGCTTGGGGGCAGCTTCCCCCTACGAGCAGTACTTC. It translates to CASSLGAASPYEQYF.

This clone occurred a few times. V and J are TRBV6-1 and TRBJ2-7, with TRBD1 as a possible D gene (6 bases). V lost 4 bases and J lost 3, with 13 bases in between. CDR3 length equals 14 residues. CDR1 and CDR2 from the germline V gene are MNHNS and SASEGT. CDR3 coding DNA: TGTGCCAGCAGTGTGTGGACAGCCGACTACGAGCAGTACTTC. This translates into CASSVWTADYEQYF.

The CDR3 loop reads CASSSLYASVNEQFF. Written as DNA, the CDR3 is TGTGCCAGCAGTTCTTTATACGCTAGCGTCAATGAGCAGTTCTTC. This chain connects TRBV27 to TRBJ2-1, with D possibly TRBD2 on 6 matching bases. Trimming pared 4 bases from V and 6 bases from J, leaving 16 bases between. Germline V gene data show CDR1 as MNHEY and CDR2 as SMNVEV (reference sequence). This CDR3 spans 15 amino acids.

The genes are TRBV7-3 and TRBJ2-5, with D uncertain. V dropped 2 bases and J dropped 5 bases, with 9 bases sitting between them. Germline V gene lookup returns CDR1 SGHTA and CDR2 FQGTGA. The CDR3 extends over 13 amino acids. CDR3 sequence (DNA): TGTGCCAGCAGCTTACGGCTTGGGGAGACCCAGTACTTC. Its protein is CASSLRLGETQYF.

The chain uses TRBV15 and TRBJ2-5, with 7 positions matching TRBD1. The DNA end is a closer match to TRBJ2-7, so the J assignment may be wrong. The V gene's germline CDR1 is LNHNV and CDR2 YYDKDF (reference sequence). This CDR3 is built from 14 residues. The CDR3 nucleotides read TGTGCCACCAGCAGACGACAGGGATCCTACGAGCAGTACTTC. Translated, it gives CATSRRQGSYEQYF.

The chain uses TRBV30 and TRBJ1-2, with 10 positions matching TRBD1. Per the germline V gene, CDR1 is GTSNPN and CDR2 is SVGIG (reference sequence). V shed 1 base, J shed 6 bases, and the junction held 5 bases outside the gene matches. This CDR3 has 14 amino acids. The DNA for the CDR3 is TGTGCCTGGAGTGCCGACAGGGGGCTCAATGGCTACACCTTC. Amino acids: CAWSADRGLNGYTF.

This clone has more than one count but fewer than ten. The same CDR3 is also encoded by other DNA sequences in this sample. V is TRBV7-2 and J is TRBJ1-3; the D is unclear. This CDR3 is 14 amino acids long. The germline V and J ends were trimmed by 1 base and 0 bases, with 4 bases remaining between them. Germline CDR1 reads SGHTA; CDR2 reads FQGNSA. The CDR3 here is CASSLGLSGNTIYF. The DNA of the CDR3 is TGTGCCAGCAGCTTAGGTCTCTCTGGAAACACCATATATTTT.

The rearrangement links TRBV25-1 to TRBJ2-4; D unclear. V was shortened by 1 base and J by 0 bases, with 10 bases between the two germline ends. Per the germline V gene, CDR1 is MGHDK and CDR2 is SYGVNS. The CDR3 is made up of 16 amino acids. Here the CDR3 DNA reads TGTGCCAGCAGTGAATCGCAGGAACTAGCCAAAAACATTCAGTACTTC. Its protein product is CASSESQELAKNIQYF.

In its sample, this clone was seen once. This rearrangement joins TRBV7-8 to TRBJ2-6, with D unresolved. V was shortened by 2 bases and J by 0 bases, with 11 bases between the two germline ends. Germline V lookup: CDR1 SGHVS, CDR2 FQNEAQ. This CDR3 contains 17 residues. The CDR3: CASSLSVGHSGANVLTF. DNA for the CDR3: TGTGCCAGCAGCTTAAGCGTTGGGCACTCTGGGGCCAACGTCCTGACTTTC.

The chain carries TRBV27 and TRBJ2-1, with 8 positions matching TRBD2. Germline V gene sequence: CDR1 MNHEY, CDR2 SMNVEV (reference sequence). The junction had 11 bases not matched to a gene; V was cut back by 6 bases and J by 7 bases. The CDR3 runs to 15 residues. This chain's CDR3 is CASRELAESSNEQFF. The CDR3 nucleotides are TGTGCCAGCAGAGAACTAGCGGAGAGTTCAAATGAGCAGTTCTTC.

V and J are TRBV7-3 and TRBJ1-4; D gene uncertain. Germline V lookup: CDR1 SGHTA, CDR2 FQGTGA. The CDR3 contains 13 residues. Trimming took off 3 bases at V and 8 bases at J, with 10 bases between the two ends. The CDR3 sequence: CASSLQVGEKLFF. The DNA for the CDR3 is TGTGCCAGCAGCTTGCAGGTCGGGGAAAAACTGTTTTTT.

J is TRBJ2-1 and V is TRBV6-1; 7 bases match TRBD2. Trimming took 6 bases from V and 0 from J; bases not matched to a gene: 2. The CDR3 has 14 amino acids. The germline V gene has CDR1 MNHNS and CDR2 SASEGT. The CDR3, as DNA: TGTGCCAGCAGAGGGACTAACTCCTACAATGAGCAGTTCTTC. It translates to CASRGTNSYNEQFF.

The chain has TRBV6-5 and TRBJ1-6; D is ambiguous. The CDR3 loop spans 13 amino acids. CDR1 MNHEY and CDR2 SVGAGI come from the germline V gene. The V gene lost 7 bases and the J gene lost 4 bases, with 8 bases spanning the gap. CDR3 in amino acids: CASNWAYNSPLHF. The CDR3, as DNA: TGTGCCAGCAATTGGGCATATAATTCACCCCTCCACTTT.

This clone appeared a single time. The V call is TRBV28, the J call TRBJ2-7; D is ambiguous. Per the germline V gene, CDR1 is MDHEN and CDR2 is SYDVKM. The CDR3 extends over 14 amino acids. V lost 3 bases and J lost 0, with 9 bases in between. CDR3 bases: TGTGCCAGCAGTTTCGCCTCTCCCTCCTACGAGCAGTACTTC. This sequence encodes CASSFASPSYEQYF.

This clone was counted a single time. V is TRBV5-1 and J is TRBJ2-3; D remains ambiguous. The length of the CDR3 is 13 residues. The V and J ends lost 6 bases and 0 bases respectively, with 8 bases between them. Germline CDR1 and CDR2: SGHRS and YFSETQ. The CDR3 DNA follows: TGCGCCAGCACCGTCTACAGCACAGATACGCAGTATTTT. Its protein product is CASTVYSTDTQYF.

V is TRBV28 and J is TRBJ1-3; TRBD1 matches at 10 bases. The CDR3 is 15 amino acids. After removal of 5 bases from V and 2 bases from J, the junction contained 3 bases not matched to a gene. CDR1 and CDR2 from the germline V gene are MDHEN and SYDVKM. Here the CDR3 DNA reads TGTGCCAGCAGTCCGGACAGGGGGGCTGGAAACACCATATATTTT. It encodes CASSPDRGAGNTIYF.

The rearrangement links TRBV27 to TRBJ2-1, with D possibly matching TRBD2 (5 bases). The length of the CDR3 is 14 residues. Germline CDR1 is MNHEY and CDR2 is SMNVEV (reference sequence). Trimming cost V 8 bases and J 1 base, with 12 bases left between them. CDR3 sequence reads: CASFRSGSYNEQFF. The CDR3 DNA sequence: TGTGCCAGCTTCAGAAGCGGTTCCTACAATGAGCAGTTCTTC.

As DNA, the CDR3 is TGTGCCAGCTCCCGTGGGGACAGGGAGGTGCGAAAACTGTTTTTT. Translation gives CASSRGDREVRKLFF. V usage is TRBV18 and J usage is TRBJ1-4, with 9 bases aligning to TRBD1. There are 15 residues in the CDR3. The J segment lost 10 bases and the V segment lost 6 bases, leaving 12 bases of the junction unmatched. CDR1 and CDR2 from the germline V gene are KGHSH and LQKENI. Supplemented by reference TRBV18 and TRBJ1-4, the full variable domain reads NAGVMQNPRHLVRRRGQEARLRCSPMKGHSHVYWYRQLPEEGLKFMVYLQKENIIDESGMPKERFSAEFPKEGPSILRIQQVVRGDSAAYFCASSRGDREVRKLFFGSGTQLSVL.

The chain has TRBV25-1 and TRBJ2-6; 7 bases match TRBD1. CDR1 and CDR2 (germline): MGHDK, SYGVNS. Trimming took 3 bases from V and 0 from J; bases not matched to a gene: 2. The CDR3 is 16 residues long. The CDR3 reads CASSDGDSSGANVLTF. CDR3 DNA sequence: TGTGCCAGCAGTGATGGGGACAGCTCTGGGGCCAACGTCCTGACTTTC.

The V call is TRBV6-1, the J call TRBJ1-2; D possibly corresponds to TRBD1 (5 bases). This CDR3 has 15 amino acids. Germline CDR1 and CDR2: MNHNS and SASEGT. V was cut by 0 bases and J by 7 bases, with 15 bases left in between. CDR3: CASSEARQGDRGYTF. The CDR3 region has the DNA TGTGCCAGCAGTGAAGCGAGGCAGGGTGATCGTGGCTACACCTTC.

The V and J genes are TRBV5-1 and TRBJ1-1, with 8 bases that match TRBD1. This CDR3 region has 14 residues. The trim removed 6 bases at V and 0 bases at J, leaving 4 bases unmatched. Germline assignment: CDR1 SGHRS and CDR2 YFSETQ. As DNA, the CDR3 is TGCGCCAGCACCCGGACAGGGCTGAACACTGAAGCTTTCTTT. It specifies CASTRTGLNTEAFF.